A selection of T cell receptor beta chains follows, all from one sample in a study of blood T cell repertoires in COVID-19. The data were produced by immunoSEQ multiplex PCR, yet TCRdb's version contains in-frame clones alone and is incomplete. The data hold 200,000 or so clones, with 88% observed a single time. The sample taken for sequencing was PBMCs or T cells enriched from blood (not recorded which). These TCRs come from a woman aged 25 to 45 who had been exposed to COVID-19. Both conserved end residues are trimmed from each CDR3.

CDR3aa	len	v_gene	j_gene
AGQGYEKLF	9	TRBV15	TRBJ1-4
ASSIGPGGFTEAF	13	TRBV19	TRBJ1-1
SVEEAFSYEQY	11	TRBV29-1	TRBJ2-7
ASSLVTNEQF	10	TRBV12-3/TRBV12-4	TRBJ2-1
ATRQTSGLYEQY	12	TRBV2	TRBJ2-7
ASSLGVSLGEKLF	13	TRBV11-2	TRBJ1-4
ASSLGLAGGPPTDTQY	16	TRBV4-2	TRBJ2-3
ASSVDGEQF	9	TRBV5-1	TRBJ2-1
ASSPGLAGTKTQY	13	TRBV6-5	TRBJ2-5
ASRPPSGYTEAF	12	TRBV12-2	TRBJ1-1
ASSIVFKAAITGELF	15	TRBV19	TRBJ2-2
AAGQFYGYT	9	TRBV19	TRBJ1-2
ASSLPGRGADGYT	13	TRBV7-9	TRBJ1-2
SVEIQSSYNEQF	12	TRBV29-1	TRBJ2-1
ASSLAPGTKQARGGTQY	17	TRBV7-2	TRBJ2-5
ASSNGGIYGYT	11	TRBV16	TRBJ1-2
ASAADTYQETQY	12	TRBV2	TRBJ2-5
ASSIGSGTYNEQF	13	TRBV19	TRBJ2-1
ASSKDRSTYNEQF	13	TRBV18	TRBJ2-1
ASSLAPLLRVSNEQF	15	TRBV7-2	TRBJ2-1
ASSLMGGYEQY	11	TRBV12-3/TRBV12-4	TRBJ2-7
AIRPTSGEYYEQY	13	TRBV10-3	TRBJ2-7
ASSEVNRGWNANYGYT	16	TRBV6-1	TRBJ1-2
AAERGLAGYNEQF	13	TRBV6-5	TRBJ2-1
ASSDKSLQGRTDTQY	15	TRBV6-1	TRBJ2-3
ASMRAVVNQPQH	12	TRBV6-6	TRBJ1-5
ASSLGQGSEKLF	12	TRBV5-6	TRBJ1-4